This T cell receptor beta chain was recovered during a study of blood T cell repertoires in COVID-19. At the level of the study: Researchers got acute and convalescent COVID-19 samples from the United States, Italy and Spain. Nucleic acid was either cDNA or gDNA, and it came from T cells, B-cell-depleted T cells, or PBMCs.

Per the study methods: Amplification from reference gene primers served as the basis for estimated nucleated cell counts. Repertoires were generated with immunoSEQ multiplex PCR, while TCRdb's copy carries only in-frame clones and drops some. The V and J calls and clone size are taken from that table; D and trimming were inferred from the DNA. Among roughly 120,000 clones, around 79% were seen once, and the ten largest hold over 2%. Germline CDR1 and CDR2: LGHDT and YNNKEL (reference sequence). The CDR3 extends over 13 amino acids. V gave up 4 bases and J gave up 6 bases, with 12 bases separating them.

This clonotype was obtained from a man aged 65 to 85 with acute or convalescent COVID-19. Sequenced: peripheral blood. The V and J genes are TRBV3-1 (or the pseudogene TRBV3-2) and TRBJ1-2; D gene uncertain. The CDR3 DNA reads as TGTGCCAGCAGCCCACTATTTACTGATGGCTACACCTTC. Translation gives CASSPLFTDGYTF.